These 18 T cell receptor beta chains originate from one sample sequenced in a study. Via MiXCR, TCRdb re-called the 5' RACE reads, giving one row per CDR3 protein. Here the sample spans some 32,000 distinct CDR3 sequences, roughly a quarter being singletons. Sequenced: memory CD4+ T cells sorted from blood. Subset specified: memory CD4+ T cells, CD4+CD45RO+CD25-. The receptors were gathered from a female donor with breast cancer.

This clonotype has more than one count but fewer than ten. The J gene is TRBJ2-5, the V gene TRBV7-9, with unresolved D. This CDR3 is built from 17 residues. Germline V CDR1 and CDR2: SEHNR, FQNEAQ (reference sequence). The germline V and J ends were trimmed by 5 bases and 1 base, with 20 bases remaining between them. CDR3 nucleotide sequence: TGTGCCAGCAGCCTTCGACCCGGACCCCCCAGCCAAGAGACCCAGTACTTC. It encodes CASSLRPGPPSQETQYF.

The CDR3 here is CASQGQNTGELFF. In DNA, the CDR3 is TGTGCCTCCCAGGGGCAGAACACCGGGGAGCTGTTTTTT. V is TRBV10-3 and J is TRBJ2-2; D is possibly TRBD1 (6 bases). CDR1 is ENHRY, CDR2 SYGVKD, per germline. The CDR3 loop spans 13 amino acids. Between the trimmed V and J ends, which lost 11 bases and 1 base, there was a span of 11 bases.

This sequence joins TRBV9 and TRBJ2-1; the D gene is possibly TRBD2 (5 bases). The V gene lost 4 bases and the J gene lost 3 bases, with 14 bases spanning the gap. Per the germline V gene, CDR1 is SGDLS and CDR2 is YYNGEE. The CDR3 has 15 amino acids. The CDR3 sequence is CASSRREGFYNEQFF. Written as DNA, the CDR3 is TGTGCCAGCAGCCGCCGGGAAGGGTTCTACAATGAGCAGTTCTTC.

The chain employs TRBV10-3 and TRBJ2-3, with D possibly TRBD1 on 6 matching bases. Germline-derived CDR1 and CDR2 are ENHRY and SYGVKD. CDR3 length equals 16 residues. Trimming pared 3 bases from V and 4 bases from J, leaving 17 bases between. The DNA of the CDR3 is TGTGCCATCAGTGATCGATCAGGACAGACCCCAGATACGCAGTATTTT. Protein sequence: CAISDRSGQTPDTQYF.

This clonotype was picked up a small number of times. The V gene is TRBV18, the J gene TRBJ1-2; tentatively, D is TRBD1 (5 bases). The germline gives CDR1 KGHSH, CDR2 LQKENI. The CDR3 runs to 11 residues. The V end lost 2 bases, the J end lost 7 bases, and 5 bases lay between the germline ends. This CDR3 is CASSPGTGYTF. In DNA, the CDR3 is TGTGCCAGCTCACCAGGGACTGGCTACACCTTC.

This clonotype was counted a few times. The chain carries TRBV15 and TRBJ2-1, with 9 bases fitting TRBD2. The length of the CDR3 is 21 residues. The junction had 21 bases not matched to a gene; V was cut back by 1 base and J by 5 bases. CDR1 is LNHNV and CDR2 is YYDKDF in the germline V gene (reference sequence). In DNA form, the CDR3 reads TGTGCCACCAGCAGAGGGGGAGCGGGAGGTTCCTTTGCCAATTTACACAATGAGCAGTTCTTC. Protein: CATSRGGAGGSFANLHNEQFF.

The CDR3 protein is CASSLWKEVKETQYF. As DNA, the CDR3 is TGTGCCAGCAGTTTATGGAAGGAAGTCAAAGAGACCCAGTACTTC. The gene calls are TRBV28 and TRBJ2-5; D remains unclear. Germline V CDR1 and CDR2: MDHEN, SYDVKM. The germline V and J ends were trimmed by 0 bases and 3 bases, with 11 bases remaining between them. The length of the CDR3 is 15 residues.

The CDR3: CASRVASTYEQYF. In DNA form, the CDR3 reads TGTGCCAGCAGGGTGGCATCGACCTACGAGCAGTACTTC. The rearrangement links TRBV27 to TRBJ2-7, with unresolved D. The CDR3 consists of 13 residues. Looked up from germline, CDR1 is MNHEY and CDR2 is SMNVEV (reference sequence). Trimming shortened V by 6 bases and J by 2 bases, and 11 bases separated the two germline ends.

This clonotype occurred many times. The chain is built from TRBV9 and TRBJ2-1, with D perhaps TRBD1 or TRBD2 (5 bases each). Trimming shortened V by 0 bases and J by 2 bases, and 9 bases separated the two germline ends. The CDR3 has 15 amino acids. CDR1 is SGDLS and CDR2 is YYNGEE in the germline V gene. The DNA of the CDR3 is TGTGCCAGCAGCGTAGATCGGGGCGCCTACAATGAGCAGTTCTTC. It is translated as CASSVDRGAYNEQFF.

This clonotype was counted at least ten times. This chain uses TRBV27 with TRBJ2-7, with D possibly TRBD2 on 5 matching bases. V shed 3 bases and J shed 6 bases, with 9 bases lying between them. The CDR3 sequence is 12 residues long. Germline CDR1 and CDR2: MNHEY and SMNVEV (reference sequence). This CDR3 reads CASSFSRGEQYF. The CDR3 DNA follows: TGTGCCAGCAGTTTCTCTCGGGGCGAGCAGTACTTC.

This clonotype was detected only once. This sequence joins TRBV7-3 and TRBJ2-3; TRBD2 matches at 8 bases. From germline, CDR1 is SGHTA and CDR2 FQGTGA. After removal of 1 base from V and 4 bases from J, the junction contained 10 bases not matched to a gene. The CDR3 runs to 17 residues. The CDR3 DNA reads TGTGCCAGCAGCTTAATCTCGACTAGCGAGTCTTCAGATACGCAGTATTTT. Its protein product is CASSLISTSESSDTQYF.

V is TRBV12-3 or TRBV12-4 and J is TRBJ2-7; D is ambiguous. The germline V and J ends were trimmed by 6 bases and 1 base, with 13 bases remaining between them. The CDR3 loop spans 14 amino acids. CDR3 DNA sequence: TGTGCCAGCAGCCCTGTCGATGGGTCCTACGAGCAGTACTTC. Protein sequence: CASSPVDGSYEQYF.

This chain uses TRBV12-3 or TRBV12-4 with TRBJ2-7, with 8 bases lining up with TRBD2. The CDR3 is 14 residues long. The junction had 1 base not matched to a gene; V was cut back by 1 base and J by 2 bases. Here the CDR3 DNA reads TGTGCCAGCAGTTTAGGCGGGAGGCCCTACGAGCAGTACTTC. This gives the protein CASSLGGRPYEQYF.

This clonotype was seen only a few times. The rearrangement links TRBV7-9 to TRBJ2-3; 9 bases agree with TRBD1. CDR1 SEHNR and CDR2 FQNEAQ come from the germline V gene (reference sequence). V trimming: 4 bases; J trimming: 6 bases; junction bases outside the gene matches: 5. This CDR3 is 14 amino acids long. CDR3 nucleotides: TGTGCCAGCAGCTCAACAGGGGGCCGTGATACGCAGTATTTT. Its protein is CASSSTGGRDTQYF.

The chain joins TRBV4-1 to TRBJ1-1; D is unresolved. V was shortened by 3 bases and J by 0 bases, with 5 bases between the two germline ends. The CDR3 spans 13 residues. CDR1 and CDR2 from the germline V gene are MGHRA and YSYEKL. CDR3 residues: CASSHSLNTEAFF. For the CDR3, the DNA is TGCGCCAGCAGCCACAGTTTGAACACTGAAGCTTTCTTT.

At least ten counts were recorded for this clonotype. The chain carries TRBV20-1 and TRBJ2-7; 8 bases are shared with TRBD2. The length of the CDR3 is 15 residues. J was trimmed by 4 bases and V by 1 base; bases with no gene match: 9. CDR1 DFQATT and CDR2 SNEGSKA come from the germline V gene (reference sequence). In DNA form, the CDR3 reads TGCAGTGCTAGAGGAAGTAGCGGGGTCCTTTACGAGCAGTACTTC. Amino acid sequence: CSARGSSGVLYEQYF.

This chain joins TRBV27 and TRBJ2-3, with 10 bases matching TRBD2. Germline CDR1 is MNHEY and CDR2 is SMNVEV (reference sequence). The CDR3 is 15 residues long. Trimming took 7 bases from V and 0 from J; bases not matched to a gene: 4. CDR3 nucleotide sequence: TGTGCCAGCAACCAACTAGCGGGAAGCACAGATACGCAGTATTTT. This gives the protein CASNQLAGSTDTQYF.

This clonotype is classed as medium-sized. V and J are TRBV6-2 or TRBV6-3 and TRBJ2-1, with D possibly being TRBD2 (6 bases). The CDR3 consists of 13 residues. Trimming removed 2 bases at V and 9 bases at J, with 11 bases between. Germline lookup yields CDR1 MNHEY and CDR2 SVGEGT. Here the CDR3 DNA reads TGTGCCAGCAGTTACGGAGGGGTAGGTGAGCAGTTCTTC. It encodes CASSYGGVGEQFF.